The following is a T cell receptor (beta chain) sequence with its context. Its target is unknown. The sample belongs to a study of CXCR3-negative and CXCR3-positive naive CD8 T cells. Study results and limitations: Between one naive subset and the other, surface CD5 was comparable, and TCR strength was inferred from TRB CDR3 properties. Relative to CXCR3-negative naive cells, CXCR3-positive naive cells had more hydrophobic TRB CDR3s.

The CDR3 consists of 16 residues. 5' RACE that incorporated UMI labels was used to prepare the TRB cDNA libraries. TCRdb re-called the 5' RACE reads and gives one entry per CDR3 protein, without DNA. The specimen's table records 130,000 to 150,000 distinct CDR3 sequences. The material sequenced was naive CXCR3+ CD8+ T cells from blood. Subset defined: CD45RO-CCR7+CD27+CD95- naive CD8+ T cells expressing CXCR3 (TNR3+). The clonotype was recovered from a human donor in good health. Some clones in this sample may be carry-over from other donors' samples. The V and J genes are TRBV12-3 or TRBV12-4 and TRBJ2-1; TCRdb calls TRBD2, which cannot be checked without DNA. This CDR3 is CASSPPLVAVYNEQFF.